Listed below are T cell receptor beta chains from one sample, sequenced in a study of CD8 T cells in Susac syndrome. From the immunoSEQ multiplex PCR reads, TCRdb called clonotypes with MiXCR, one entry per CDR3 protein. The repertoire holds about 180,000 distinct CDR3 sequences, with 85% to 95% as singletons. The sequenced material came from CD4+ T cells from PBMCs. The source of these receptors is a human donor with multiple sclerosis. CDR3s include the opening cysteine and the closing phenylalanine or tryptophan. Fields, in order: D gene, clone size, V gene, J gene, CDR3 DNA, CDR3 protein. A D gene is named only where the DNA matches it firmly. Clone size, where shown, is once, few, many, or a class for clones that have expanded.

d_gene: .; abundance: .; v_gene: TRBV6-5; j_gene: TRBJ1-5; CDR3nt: TGTGCCAGCAGTCGGGGTGCCCCTGCCACTCAGCCCCAGCATTTT; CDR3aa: CASSRGAPATQPQHF
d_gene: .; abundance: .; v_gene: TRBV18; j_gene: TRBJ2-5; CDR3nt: TGTGCCAGCTCACCCTCCAGAGAGACCCAGTACTTC; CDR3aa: CASSPSRETQYF
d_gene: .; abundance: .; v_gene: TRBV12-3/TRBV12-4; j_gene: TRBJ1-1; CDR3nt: TGTGCCAGCAGTTTCTCTGGCCCTGGCACTGAAGCTTTCTTT; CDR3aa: CASSFSGPGTEAFF
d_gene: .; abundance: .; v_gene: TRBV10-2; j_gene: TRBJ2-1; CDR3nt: TGCGCCAGCAGTGAGTCGGGGGGACCAACCTACAATGAGCAGTTCTTC; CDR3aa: CASSESGGPTYNEQFF
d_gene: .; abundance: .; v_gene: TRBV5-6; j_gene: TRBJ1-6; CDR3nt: TGTGCCAGCAGCTTTTCGCGCTTCTATAATTCACCCCTCCACTTT; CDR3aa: CASSFSRFYNSPLHF
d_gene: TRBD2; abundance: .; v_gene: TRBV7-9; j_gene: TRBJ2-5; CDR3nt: TGTGCCAGCAGCCGAGAACTAGCGGCCCAAGAGACCCAGTACTTC; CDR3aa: CASSRELAAQETQYF
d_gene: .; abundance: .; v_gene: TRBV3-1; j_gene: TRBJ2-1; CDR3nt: TGTGCCAGCAGGGGGTCGGAAGGCTCCTACAATGAGCAGTTCTTC; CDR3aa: CASRGSEGSYNEQFF
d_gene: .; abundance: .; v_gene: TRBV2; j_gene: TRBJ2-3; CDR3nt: TGTGCCAGCAGTGACGAGTGGATCGGTACAGATACGCAGTATTTT; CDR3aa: CASSDEWIGTDTQYF
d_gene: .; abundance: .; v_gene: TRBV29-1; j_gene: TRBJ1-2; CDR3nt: TGCAGCGTTGCTGACAGGCCTCGCGGCTATGGCTACACCTTC; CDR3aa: CSVADRPRGYGYTF
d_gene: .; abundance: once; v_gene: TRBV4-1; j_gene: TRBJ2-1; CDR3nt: TGCGCCAGCAGCCAAGTGTTCGGGGGTGAGCAGTTCTTC; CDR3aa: CASSQVFGGEQFF
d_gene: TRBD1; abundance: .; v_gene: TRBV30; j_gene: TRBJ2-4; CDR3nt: TGTGCCTGGAGTCGACTCCAGGGGGTACGGAACATTCAGTACTTC; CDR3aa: CAWSRLQGVRNIQYF
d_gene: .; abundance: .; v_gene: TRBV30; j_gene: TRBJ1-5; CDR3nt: TGTGCCTGGAGTGTCCAGGGAAATAGCAATCAGCCCCAGCATTTT; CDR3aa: CAWSVQGNSNQPQHF
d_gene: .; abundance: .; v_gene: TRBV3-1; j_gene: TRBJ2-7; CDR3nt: TGTGCCAGCCGAGGGGCATCCTCCTACGAGCAGTACTTC; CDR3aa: CASRGASSYEQYF
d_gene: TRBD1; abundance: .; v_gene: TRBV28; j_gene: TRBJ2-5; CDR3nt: TGTGCCAGCAACCAACCCGGGACAGGTGGTAGGACCCAGTACTTC; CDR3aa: CASNQPGTGGRTQYF
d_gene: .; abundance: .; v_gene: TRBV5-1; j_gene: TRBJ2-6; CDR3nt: TGCGCCAGCAGCCCGGACCCCGGGTCCGGGGCCAACGTCCTGACTTTC; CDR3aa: CASSPDPGSGANVLTF
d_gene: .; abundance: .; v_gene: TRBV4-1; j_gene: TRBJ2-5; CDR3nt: TGCGCCAGCAGCCACCGGGCCGAGGGCGACGAGACCCAGTACTTC; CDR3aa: CASSHRAEGDETQYF
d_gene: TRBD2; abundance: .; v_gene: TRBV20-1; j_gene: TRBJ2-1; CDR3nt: TGCAGTGGCGCTAGCGGGAGCTCCTACAATGAGCAGTTCTTC; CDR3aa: CSGASGSSYNEQFF
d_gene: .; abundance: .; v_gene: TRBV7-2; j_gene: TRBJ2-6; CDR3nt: TGTGCCAGCAGCTTCAGGGGATTCTCTGGGGCCAACGTCCTGACTTTC; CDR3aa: CASSFRGFSGANVLTF
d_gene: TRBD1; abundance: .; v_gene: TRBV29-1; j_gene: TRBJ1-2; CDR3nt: TGCAGCGTTAATCCACAGGGGGCCCCGAACTATGGCTACACCTTC; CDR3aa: CSVNPQGAPNYGYTF
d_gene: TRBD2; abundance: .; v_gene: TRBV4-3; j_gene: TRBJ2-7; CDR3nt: TGCGCCAGCAGCCAAGCCCTCTGGGCTAGCGGGGCTCACTCCTACGAGCAGTACTTC; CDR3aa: CASSQALWASGAHSYEQYF
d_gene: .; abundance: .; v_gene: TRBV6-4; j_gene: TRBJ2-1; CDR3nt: TGTGCCAGCAGTGGGACAGATAGAAACAATGAGCAGTTCTTC; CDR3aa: CASSGTDRNNEQFF
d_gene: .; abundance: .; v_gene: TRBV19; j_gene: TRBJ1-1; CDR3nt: TGTGCCAGTGCTCCCCGGAGGGAGAACACTGAAGCTTTCTTT; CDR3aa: CASAPRRENTEAFF
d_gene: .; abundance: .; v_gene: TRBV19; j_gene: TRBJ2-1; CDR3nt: TGTGCCAGTAGTCGTACCATAACAGCCGTGGATTTGAATGAGCAGTTCTTC; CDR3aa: CASSRTITAVDLNEQFF
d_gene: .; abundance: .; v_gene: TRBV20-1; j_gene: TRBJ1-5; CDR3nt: TGCAGTGCTAGAGATGTGAAGGGAACGCAGCCCCAGCATTTT; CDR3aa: CSARDVKGTQPQHF
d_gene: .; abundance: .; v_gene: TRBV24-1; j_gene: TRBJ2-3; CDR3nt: TGTGCCACCTCACTGCCTAGCACAGATACGCAGTATTTT; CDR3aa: CATSLPSTDTQYF
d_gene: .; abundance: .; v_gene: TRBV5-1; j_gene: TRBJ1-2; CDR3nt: TGCGCCAGCAGCTCCGAGACAGGAATGAGCTACACCTTC; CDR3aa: CASSSETGMSYTF
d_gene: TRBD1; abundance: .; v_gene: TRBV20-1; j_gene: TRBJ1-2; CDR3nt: TGCAGTGCTAGAGCACCACAGGGGGGCTTCGCCTTC; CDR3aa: CSARAPQGGFAF
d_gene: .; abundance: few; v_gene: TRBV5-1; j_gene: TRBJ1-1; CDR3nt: TGCGCCAGCAGCTGGGGGACGGAGAACACTGAAGCTTTCTTT; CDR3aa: CASSWGTENTEAFF
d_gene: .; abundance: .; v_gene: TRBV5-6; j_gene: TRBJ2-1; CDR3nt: TGTGCCAGCAGCTCCCGGGACATCTCCTACAATGAGCAGTTCTTC; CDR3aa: CASSSRDISYNEQFF
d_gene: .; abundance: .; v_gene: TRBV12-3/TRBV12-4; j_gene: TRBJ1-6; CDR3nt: TGTGCCAGCAGTGATCAGGGCAGGCATTCACCCCTCCACTTT; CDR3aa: CASSDQGRHSPLHF
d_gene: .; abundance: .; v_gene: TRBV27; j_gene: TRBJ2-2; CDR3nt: TGTGCCAGCAGCACATCAAACACCGGGGAGCTGTTTTTT; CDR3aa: CASSTSNTGELFF
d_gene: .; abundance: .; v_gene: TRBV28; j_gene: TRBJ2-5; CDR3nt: TGTGCCAGCAGTTTAAACACTCGGAGGGAGACCCAGTACTTC; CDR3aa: CASSLNTRRETQYF
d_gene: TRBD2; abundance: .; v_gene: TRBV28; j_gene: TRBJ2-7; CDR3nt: TGTGCCAGCAGGAGTGGCGGGAGGCCCCACGAGCAGTACTTC; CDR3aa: CASRSGGRPHEQYF
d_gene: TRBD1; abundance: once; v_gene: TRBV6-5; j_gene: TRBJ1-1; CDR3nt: TGTGCCAGCAGTTACGGGGTAACGACCGGGACAGGGTTCACTGAAGCTTTCTTT; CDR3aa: CASSYGVTTGTGFTEAFF
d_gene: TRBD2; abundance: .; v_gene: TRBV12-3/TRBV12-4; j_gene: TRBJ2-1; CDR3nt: TGTGCCAGCAGTTTTGGGACTAGCGGGGGAAATGAGCAGTTCTTC; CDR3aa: CASSFGTSGGNEQFF
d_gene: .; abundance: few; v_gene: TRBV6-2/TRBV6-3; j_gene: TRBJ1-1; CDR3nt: TGTGCCAGCAGTTATTTGACGGAAGCTTTCTTT; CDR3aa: CASSYLTEAFF
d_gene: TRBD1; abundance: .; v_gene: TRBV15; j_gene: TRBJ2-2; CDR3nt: TGTGCCACCAGCAGACCTTTTTGGGACGGGGACAGGAAGACCGGGGAGCTGTTTTTT; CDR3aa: CATSRPFWDGDRKTGELFF
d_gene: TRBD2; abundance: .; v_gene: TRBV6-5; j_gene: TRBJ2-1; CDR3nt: TGTGCCAGCAGTGGACTAGATTACAATGAGCAGTTCTTC; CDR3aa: CASSGLDYNEQFF
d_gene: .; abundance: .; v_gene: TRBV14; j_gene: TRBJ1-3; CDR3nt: TGTGCCAGCAGTCAGAGAGCACAGAGTTCTGGAAACACCATATATTTT; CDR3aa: CASSQRAQSSGNTIYF
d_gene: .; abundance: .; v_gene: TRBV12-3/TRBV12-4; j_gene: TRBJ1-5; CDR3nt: TGTGCCAGCAGTCGAAATAGCAATCAGCCCCAGCATTTT; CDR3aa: CASSRNSNQPQHF
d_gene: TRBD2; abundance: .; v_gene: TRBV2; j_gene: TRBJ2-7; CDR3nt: TGTGCCAGCAGTGAAGGATCACTAGCGGGAGAAGGACGTGACGAGCAGTACTTC; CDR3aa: CASSEGSLAGEGRDEQYF
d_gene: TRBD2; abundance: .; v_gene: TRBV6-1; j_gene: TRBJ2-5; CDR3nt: TGTGCCATTTCCCCTGGTAGCGGGGAAGAGACCCAGTACTTC; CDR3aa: CAISPGSGEETQYF
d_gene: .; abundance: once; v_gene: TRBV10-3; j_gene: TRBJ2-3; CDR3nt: TGTGCCATCAGTGAGCCTTACACAGATACGCAGTATTTT; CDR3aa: CAISEPYTDTQYF
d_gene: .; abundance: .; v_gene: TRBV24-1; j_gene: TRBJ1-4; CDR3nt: TGTGCCACCAGTGATGGGCGGGGCAATGAAAAACTGTTTTTT; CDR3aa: CATSDGRGNEKLFF
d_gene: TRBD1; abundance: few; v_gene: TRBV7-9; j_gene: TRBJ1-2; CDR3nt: TGTGCCAGCAGCTTTGGACAGGGTAACGGCTACACCTTC; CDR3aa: CASSFGQGNGYTF
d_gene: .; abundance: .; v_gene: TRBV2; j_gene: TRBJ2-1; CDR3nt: TGTGCCAGCGAACGATTCAACAATGAGCAGTTCTTC; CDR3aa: CASERFNNEQFF
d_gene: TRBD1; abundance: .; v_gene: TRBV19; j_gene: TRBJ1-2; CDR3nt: TGTGCCAGTAGTGGTACAGGGGGCGGCGTCTATGGCTACACCTTC; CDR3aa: CASSGTGGGVYGYTF
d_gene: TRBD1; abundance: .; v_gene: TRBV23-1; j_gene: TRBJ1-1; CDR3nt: TGCACCAGCACGACCCCAGGGGAGGGGGCGCCGACTGAAGCTTTCTTT; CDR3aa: CTSTTPGEGAPTEAFF
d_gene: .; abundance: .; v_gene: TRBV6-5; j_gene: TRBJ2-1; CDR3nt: TGTGCCAGCAGAAGGGGAACTACCTACAATGAGCAGTTCTTC; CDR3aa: CASRRGTTYNEQFF
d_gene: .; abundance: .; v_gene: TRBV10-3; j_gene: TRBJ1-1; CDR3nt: TGTGCCATCGGGAGAGTGGACACTGAAGCTTTCTTT; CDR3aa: CAIGRVDTEAFF
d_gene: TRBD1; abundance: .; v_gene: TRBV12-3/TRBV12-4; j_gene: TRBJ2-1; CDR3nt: TGTGCCAGCACGACCACAGGGGGCGCTGGGAATGAGCAGTTCTTC; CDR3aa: CASTTTGGAGNEQFF